The 32 T cell receptor beta chains below come from one sample, sequenced in a study of T cells in tuberculosis. Method: immunoSEQ multiplex PCR; TCRdb's copy keeps in-frame clones and lacks some. The data contain tens of thousands of clones, roughly 92% of them singletons. The sample taken for sequencing was PBMCs. The receptors stem from a donor aged 5 to 30 with latent tuberculosis or without tuberculosis infection. Some clones in this sample may be carry-over from other donors' samples.

J is TRBJ1-1 and V is TRBV2, with D maybe TRBD1 (5 bases). There are 12 residues in the CDR3. Between the trimmed V and J ends, which lost 5 bases and 5 bases, there was a span of 9 bases. Germline V gene sequence: CDR1 SNHLY, CDR2 FYNNEI. DNA of the CDR3: TGTGCCAGCAGTTCGCGGGGGACTGAAGCTTTCTTT. This codes for CASSSRGTEAFF.

This rearrangement joins TRBV6-4 to TRBJ2-1; TRBD2 aligns across 8 bases. With 0 bases clipped from V and 6 bases from J, the junction kept 4 bases outside the gene matches. The germline CDR1 and CDR2 sequences are MRHNA and SNTAGT. CDR3 length: 15 residues. CDR3 sequence (DNA): TGTGCCAGCAGTGACTCAGCGGGAGCCATCAATGAGCAGTTCTTC. It yields the protein CASSDSAGAINEQFF.

This clone was picked up a small number of times. The chain uses TRBV11-2 and TRBJ2-7; possible D gene TRBD2, 6 bases. Germline CDR1 SGHAT, CDR2 FQNNGV. CDR3 length: 15 residues. V was shortened by 6 bases and J by 0 bases, with 15 bases between the two germline ends. The CDR3 DNA is TGTGCCAGCAGTCGTAACCGCGGGGACTCCTACGAGCAGTACTTC. Its protein is CASSRNRGDSYEQYF.

A single count supports this clone. The rearrangement links TRBV30 to TRBJ1-2; D ambiguous. Germline CDR1 reads GTSNPN; CDR2 reads SVGIG (reference sequence). Trimming removed 5 bases at V and 6 bases at J, with 19 bases between. The CDR3 length is 14 residues. CDR3 DNA: TGTGCCTGGGGGGAGGGAGGCCCTCTGAATGGCTACACCTTC. It translates to CAWGEGGPLNGYTF.

This chain joins TRBV5-1 and TRBJ1-2, with 10 bases aligning to TRBD1. With 4 bases clipped from V and 4 bases from J, the junction kept 22 bases outside the gene matches. Germline CDR1 SGHRS, CDR2 YFSETQ. CDR3 length equals 20 residues. As DNA, the CDR3 is TGCGCCAGCAGCCTCCGGACAGTGGGACAGGGGATTGGAGGATTCTATGGCTACACCTTC. Translated: CASSLRTVGQGIGGFYGYTF.

This chain links TRBV7-2 with TRBJ1-5; D unresolved. Deletions cut 5 bases from V and 0 bases from J, with 17 bases between. The V gene's germline CDR1 is SGHTA and CDR2 FQGNSA. This CDR3 region has 17 residues. The CDR3 DNA reads TGTGCCAGCAGCCTAGGGCAGTCTTGGTATAGCAATCAGCCCCAGCATTTT. It translates to CASSLGQSWYSNQPQHF. Looking up the rest from reference TRBV7-2 and TRBJ1-5 gives the full variable domain: GAGVSQSPSNKVTEKGKDVELRCDPISGHTALYWYRQSLGQGLEFLIYFQGNSAPDKSGLPSDRFSAERTGGSVSTLTIQRTQQEDSAVYLCASSLGQSWYSNQPQHFGDGTRLSIL.

This clone was detected only a few times. The chain uses TRBV14 and TRBJ2-7; TRBD1 matches 8 bases. Per germline, CDR1 SGHDN and CDR2 FVKESK. The CDR3 runs 15 residues. V trimming: 4 bases; J trimming: 2 bases; junction bases outside the gene matches: 7. This CDR3 reads CASSPRQGPTYEQYF. CDR3 DNA: TGTGCCAGCAGCCCCCGACAGGGGCCTACCTACGAGCAGTACTTC.

The chain couples TRBV14 to TRBJ1-4; 8 bases line up with TRBD1. Germline V gene sequence: CDR1 SGHDN, CDR2 FVKESK. This CDR3 has 21 residues. V lost 0 bases, J lost 8 bases, and 23 bases stayed unmatched. This CDR3 is CASSQEGFRGQGPVRREKLFF. In nucleotides, the CDR3 is TGTGCCAGCAGCCAAGAAGGGTTTAGAGGACAGGGTCCCGTCAGGAGAGAAAAACTGTTTTTT.

This chain links TRBV5-5 with TRBJ1-2; perhaps TRBD1 as D (6 bases). Germline V CDR1 and CDR2: SGHKS, YYEKEE (reference sequence). The V end was cut by 7 bases, the J end by 6 bases, with 13 bases between. The CDR3 is made up of 12 amino acids. This chain's CDR3 is CASSVRGDGYTF. CDR3 nucleotides: TGTGCCAGCTCCGTCAGGGGCGATGGCTACACCTTC.

The genes are TRBV5-1 and TRBJ1-1; a possible D gene is TRBD1 (6 bases). V was trimmed by 0 bases and J by 1 base, leaving 16 bases between them. Germline V lookup: CDR1 SGHRS, CDR2 YFSETQ. There are 17 residues in the CDR3. CDR3 protein: CASSLEMWGRGNTEAFF. DNA for the CDR3: TGCGCCAGCAGCTTGGAGATGTGGGGGCGCGGGAACACTGAAGCTTTCTTT.

Comments on this clone: The junction and the germline gene differ at one end; a read error may be behind it. The rearrangement links TRBV30 to TRBJ2-5; D is undetermined. Looked up from germline, CDR1 is GTSNPN and CDR2 is SVGIG (reference sequence). The CDR3 consists of 11 residues. The CDR3: CAWDLKELMHF. The CDR3, as DNA: TGTGCCTGGGACCTGAAGGAGCTAATGCACTTC. Using reference TRBV30 and TRBJ2-5 for the parts outside the CDR3, the full variable domain is SQTIHQWPATLVQPVGSPLSLECTVEGTSNPNLYWYRQAAGRGLQLLFYSVGIGQISSEVPQNLSASRPQDRQFILSSKKLLLSDSGFYLCAWDLKELMHFGPGTRLLVL.

The chain's CDR3 is CASSSAGGTDTQYF. CDR3 in DNA: TGCGCCAGCAGTTCAGCGGGGGGCACAGATACGCAGTATTTT. The chain is built from TRBV5-1 and TRBJ2-3; 8 positions agree with TRBD2. Trimming removed 5 bases from V and 1 base from J; junction bases left unmatched: 3. This CDR3 spans 14 amino acids. The germline gives CDR1 SGHRS, CDR2 YFSETQ.

V gene TRBV10-3 combines with J gene TRBJ2-7; TRBD1 might be the D (5 bases). Trimming cost V 2 bases and J 2 bases, with 16 bases left between them. This CDR3 has 16 amino acids. CDR1 is ENHRY, CDR2 SYGVKD, per germline. CDR3 sequence (DNA): TGTGCCATCAGTGAGAGAGAGCCGACAGCCCCCTACGAGCAGTACTTC. The encoded protein is CAISEREPTAPYEQYF.

This clone has a single count. This chain joins TRBV28 and TRBJ1-5; 7 bases fit TRBD1. This CDR3 spans 17 amino acids. V was clipped by 8 bases and J by 5 bases; unmatched bases: 18. CDR1 MDHEN and CDR2 SYDVKM come from the germline V gene. Here the CDR3 reads CASGRTAGTVIYQPQHF. DNA for the CDR3: TGTGCCAGCGGTCGAACTGCCGGGACAGTAATTTATCAGCCCCAGCATTTT.

Only one count was recorded for this clone. The chain links TRBV7-9 to TRBJ1-3; possible D gene TRBD1, 5 bases. The V end was cut by 1 base, the J end by 0 bases, with 7 bases between. CDR1 and CDR2 (germline): SEHNR, FQNEAQ (reference sequence). This CDR3 is built from 15 residues. CDR3 residues: CASSLVQGSGNTIYF. DNA for the CDR3: TGTGCCAGCAGCTTAGTCCAGGGCTCTGGAAACACCATATATTTT.

As DNA, the CDR3 is TGTGCCAGCAGCTTACTACAGGGGGTAAATGGCGAGCAGTACTTC. It codes for CASSLLQGVNGEQYF. The chain is built from TRBV5-6 and TRBJ2-7, with 8 bases identical to TRBD1. The germline V gene has CDR1 SGHDT and CDR2 YYEEEE. The length of the CDR3 is 15 residues. With 2 bases clipped from V and 6 bases from J, the junction kept 10 bases outside the gene matches. Combining the CDR3 with reference TRBV5-6 and TRBJ2-7 gives the whole variable domain DAGVTQSPTHLIKTRGQQVTLRCSPKSGHDTVSWYQQALGQGPQFIFQYYEEEERQRGNFPDRFSGHQFPNYSSELNVNALLLGDSALYLCASSLLQGVNGEQYFGPGTRLTVT.

The CDR3, as DNA: TGTGCCAGCAGTGATCGGGAGCCCTACGAGCAGTACTTC. The encoded protein is CASSDREPYEQYF. This chain joins TRBV2 and TRBJ2-7, with D maybe TRBD2 (6 bases). The ends were cut back, 3 bases at V and 2 bases at J, with 8 bases in the middle. Germline V gene sequence: CDR1 SNHLY, CDR2 FYNNEI. The CDR3 spans 13 residues.

V and J are TRBV9 and TRBJ2-7; 8 bases align to TRBD2. Trimming took 1 base from V and 12 from J; bases not matched to a gene: 9. The CDR3 contains 13 residues. Per the germline V gene, CDR1 is SGDLS and CDR2 is YYNGEE. The CDR3 region has the DNA TGTGCCAGCAGCGTATTAGAAGCGGGAGACTTGTACTTC. It codes for CASSVLEAGDLYF.

The V gene is TRBV7-8, the J gene TRBJ2-7; D might be TRBD1 (6 bases). With 1 base removed from V and 5 bases from J, the gap between germline ends came to 9 bases. The length of the CDR3 is 13 residues. Germline V gene sequence: CDR1 SGHVS, CDR2 FQNEAQ. CDR3 sequence (DNA): TGTGCCAGCAGCTTAGGGGGGCTGGACGAGCAGTACTTC. This translates into CASSLGGLDEQYF.

V usage is TRBV2 and J usage is TRBJ1-5; D unresolved. With 0 bases removed from V and 4 bases from J, the gap between germline ends came to 10 bases. In germline, CDR1 is SNHLY, CDR2 FYNNEI. This CDR3 is built from 15 residues. In DNA, the CDR3 is TGTGCCAGCAGTGAAGCGCTTAGTCTTAATCAGCCCCAGCATTTT. Protein product: CASSEALSLNQPQHF.

The chain employs TRBV6-5 and TRBJ1-2; 7 bases match TRBD1. V shed 7 bases, J shed 4 bases, and the junction held 6 bases outside the gene matches. The CDR3 has 13 residues. Germline values: CDR1 MNHEY, CDR2 SVGAGI. This chain's CDR3 is CASTPQGGYGYTF. The CDR3 region has the DNA TGTGCCAGCACCCCCCAGGGGGGCTATGGCTACACCTTC.

The CDR3, as DNA: TGTGCCAGTAGTATCAGTGGGGCCGGTGATACGCAGTATTTT. The encoded protein is CASSISGAGDTQYF. V usage is TRBV19 and J usage is TRBJ2-3; weak D call: TRBD1 (5 bases). The CDR3 totals 14 residues. V lost 3 bases to trimming and J lost 6 bases, with 13 bases between them. Looked up from germline, CDR1 is LNHDA and CDR2 is SQIVND (reference sequence).

This chain uses TRBV11-2 with TRBJ2-1, with 10 bases fitting TRBD2. Germline CDR1 and CDR2: SGHAT and FQNNGV. The CDR3 has 19 residues. After removal of 1 base from V and 1 base from J, the junction contained 10 bases not matched to a gene. In DNA form, the CDR3 reads TGTGCCAGCAGCTTAGGTCCAGCGGGAGGGCCGCGGTCCTACAATGAGCAGTTCTTC. Translated: CASSLGPAGGPRSYNEQFF.

The rearrangement uses TRBV6-4 and TRBJ1-5, with TRBD1 as a possible D gene (5 bases). This CDR3 region has 14 residues. Germline V gene sequence: CDR1 MRHNA, CDR2 SNTAGT. V was cut by 7 bases and J by 4 bases, with 14 bases left in between. The CDR3 nucleotides read TGTGCCAGCATTTTACAGGTTGGGAATCAGCCCCAGCATTTT. Protein: CASILQVGNQPQHF.

The chain has TRBV6-1 and TRBJ1-2; D is ambiguous. The V end was cut by 2 bases, the J end by 2 bases, with 9 bases between. Germline lookup yields CDR1 MNHNS and CDR2 SASEGT. This CDR3 region has 14 residues. DNA of the CDR3: TGTGCCAGCAGTGAACCTATCATCAACTATGGCTACACCTTC. It yields the protein CASSEPIINYGYTF.

The V call is TRBV21-1, the J call TRBJ1-5; the D call in the table, TRBD1, was not verified against the DNA. TRBV21-1 is annotated as a pseudogene. This CDR3 is built from 15 residues. In nucleotides, the CDR3 is TGTGCCAGCAGCGCTCAGGGGGCATTCAATCAGCCCCAGCATTTT. Residues: CASSAQGAFNQPQHF.

The rearrangement joins TRBV23-1 to TRBJ1-2, with a possible D match to TRBD1 (5 bases). TRBV23-1 is placed among ORFs of uncertain function. This CDR3 comprises 12 residues. V was pared by 6 bases and J by 4 bases, with 9 bases between. The CDR3 is CASSRGSYGYTF. CDR3 DNA: TGCGCCAGCAGCCGGGGGTCCTATGGCTACACCTTC.

The chain uses TRBV11-2 and TRBJ2-2; maybe TRBD1 (6 bases). The CDR3 covers 16 residues. Germline CDR1 and CDR2: SGHAT and FQNNGV. V was clipped by 2 bases and J by 4 bases, with 14 bases between them. The CDR3 region has the DNA TGTGCCAGCAGCTTACTCGGGACAACTATCACCGGGGAGCTGTTTTTT. Translation: CASSLLGTTITGELFF.

The chain couples TRBV23-1 to TRBJ2-2, with 9 positions matching TRBD1. TRBV23-1 is classed as an ORF, of uncertain function. Unmatched junction bases numbered 9, after V lost 2 bases and J lost 2 bases. There are 18 residues in the CDR3. As DNA, the CDR3 is TGCGCCAGCAGTCAACCGTACACAGGGGGCAATAACACCGGGGAGCTGTTTTTT. Translated, it gives CASSQPYTGGNNTGELFF.

This sequence joins TRBV10-1 and TRBJ1-1; D is possibly TRBD1 (6 bases). The ends were cut back, 0 bases at V and 1 base at J, with 15 bases in the middle. Germline assignment: CDR1 WNHNN and CDR2 SYGVQD (reference sequence). The CDR3 spans 17 residues. CDR3 sequence reads: CASSESPDIRGNTEAFF. CDR3 nucleotides: TGCGCCAGCAGTGAGTCGCCCGATATCAGGGGGAACACTGAAGCTTTCTTT.

The CDR3 sequence is CAWSHTRNTEAFF. The CDR3 bases are TGTGCCTGGAGCCACACTAGGAACACTGAAGCTTTCTTT. The rearrangement links TRBV30 to TRBJ1-1, with D hard to call. V was cut by 3 bases and J by 1 base, with 9 bases left in between. The CDR3 spans 13 residues. The V gene's germline CDR1 is GTSNPN and CDR2 SVGIG (reference sequence).

The V gene is TRBV5-1, the J gene TRBJ1-1, with TRBD1 matching 7 bases. CDR3 length equals 15 residues. Germline values: CDR1 SGHRS, CDR2 YFSETQ. The V segment lost 4 bases and the J segment 5 bases; nucleotides outside the gene matches: 11. This chain's CDR3 is CASSRDATGRTEAFF. The CDR3 DNA sequence: TGCGCCAGCAGCCGCGACGCGACAGGGCGGACTGAAGCTTTCTTT. Using reference TRBV5-1 and TRBJ1-1 for the parts outside the CDR3, the full variable domain is KAGVTQTPRYLIKTRGQQVTLSCSPISGHRSVSWYQQTPGQGLQFLFEYFSETQRNKGNFPGRFSGRQFSNSRSEMNVSTLELGDSALYLCASSRDATGRTEAFFGQGTRLTVV.